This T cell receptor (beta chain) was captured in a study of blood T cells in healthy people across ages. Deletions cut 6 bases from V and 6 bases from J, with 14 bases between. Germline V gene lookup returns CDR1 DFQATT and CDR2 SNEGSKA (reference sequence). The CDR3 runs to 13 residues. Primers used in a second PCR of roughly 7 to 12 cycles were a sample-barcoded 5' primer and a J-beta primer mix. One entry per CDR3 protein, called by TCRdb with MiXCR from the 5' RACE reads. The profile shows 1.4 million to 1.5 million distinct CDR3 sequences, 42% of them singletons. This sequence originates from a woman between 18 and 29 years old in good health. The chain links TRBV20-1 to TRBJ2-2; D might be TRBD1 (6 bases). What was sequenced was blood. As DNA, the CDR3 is TGCAGTGCCCCCGCGGCAGGGGCCGGGGAGCTGTTTTTT. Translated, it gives CSAPAAGAGELFF.